This is a list of T cell receptor beta chains from one sample in a study of CD8 T cells in ankylosing spondylitis. One entry per CDR3 protein results from TCRdb running MiXCR on the 5' RACE reads. In the table there are some 92,000 distinct CDR3 sequences, 27% of which are singletons. The sequenced sample consisted of blood, either unsorted or a sorted T cell fraction (not recorded which). These receptors were taken from a male donor with ankylosing spondylitis or in good health (not recorded which). The CDR3 runs from the conserved cysteine through the conserved F or W. The order of the fields is V gene, CDR3 protein.

V gene: TRBV6-1; CDR3 protein: CASRFGTSGSWVPDTQYF
V gene: TRBV5-1; CDR3 protein: CASSSIQGEGEAFF
V gene: TRBV5-1; CDR3 protein: CASSRREMGDTQYF
V gene: TRBV6-5; CDR3 protein: CASSYGAASYGYTF
V gene: TRBV5-1; CDR3 protein: CASSLGQGVQPQHF
V gene: TRBV9; CDR3 protein: CASSAQGQYSPLHF
V gene: TRBV5-1; CDR3 protein: CASSLQGTGTEAFF
V gene: TRBV27; CDR3 protein: CASSLYRPGDEQFF
V gene: TRBV15; CDR3 protein: CATSQTGHLGTEAFF
V gene: TRBV20-1; CDR3 protein: CSAPPGAGNEQFF
V gene: TRBV29-1; CDR3 protein: CSVGRNEKLFF
V gene: TRBV7-2; CDR3 protein: CASSLFAGSTNEKLFF
V gene: TRBV5-1; CDR3 protein: CASSVRLAGFSQETQYF
V gene: TRBV6-6; CDR3 protein: CASSYKETQYF
V gene: TRBV9; CDR3 protein: CASSVRTGAGNTIYF
V gene: TRBV24-1; CDR3 protein: CATRGSGNCTGELFF
V gene: TRBV7-2; CDR3 protein: CASSKDRLNIQYF
V gene: TRBV5-1; CDR3 protein: CASSLFGNQPQHF
V gene: TRBV7-3; CDR3 protein: CASSLFSGSDTDTQYF
V gene: TRBV18; CDR3 protein: CASAWDSLYEQYF
V gene: TRBV12-3/TRBV12-4; CDR3 protein: CASSSGQGYEQYF
V gene: TRBV20-1; CDR3 protein: CSAGAGGRGRWNEQFF
V gene: TRBV7-2; CDR3 protein: CASRSTGVNTEAFF
V gene: TRBV12-3/TRBV12-4; CDR3 protein: CASSFKLRGVDNEQFF
V gene: TRBV5-1; CDR3 protein: CASSLGTGDNEKLFF
V gene: TRBV5-1; CDR3 protein: CASSFEQGRLNEQFF
V gene: TRBV4-1; CDR3 protein: CASSHPEETGATQPQHF
V gene: TRBV12-3/TRBV12-4; CDR3 protein: CASSFSPNEETQYF
V gene: TRBV2; CDR3 protein: CASSVAGGAGGEQFF
V gene: TRBV5-1; CDR3 protein: CASSAYRELTDTQYF
V gene: TRBV5-5; CDR3 protein: CASSLGGKAFF
V gene: TRBV5-6; CDR3 protein: CASSSQGRMNTEAFF
V gene: TRBV28; CDR3 protein: CASSSGRDTQYF
V gene: TRBV5-1; CDR3 protein: CASSLYGGPTDTQYF
V gene: TRBV14; CDR3 protein: CASSPVPGWGTEAFF
V gene: TRBV20-1; CDR3 protein: CSAEGTYNEQFF
V gene: TRBV7-6; CDR3 protein: CASSPGQGYTEAFF
V gene: TRBV5-1; CDR3 protein: CASSLTSQGYNEQFF
V gene: TRBV27; CDR3 protein: CASSLYPVDNEKLFF
V gene: TRBV28; CDR3 protein: CASSTRTSGGYYEQSDTQYF
V gene: TRBV15; CDR3 protein: CATSRDQASYEQYF
V gene: TRBV27; CDR3 protein: CASSLGTGGQPQHF
V gene: TRBV3-1; CDR3 protein: CATEGVDEQFF
V gene: TRBV20-1; CDR3 protein: CSAGHTYEQYF
V gene: TRBV28; CDR3 protein: CASRLLVGTVHNEKLFF
V gene: TRBV18; CDR3 protein: CASSLSGASYEQYF
V gene: TRBV5-1; CDR3 protein: CASSLYDGNTEAFF
V gene: TRBV20-1; CDR3 protein: CSATLAGGQFF
V gene: TRBV29-1; CDR3 protein: CSALAGAWEQFF
V gene: TRBV20-1; CDR3 protein: CSASTGYYGYTF
V gene: TRBV20-1; CDR3 protein: CSAAGGTGAGNQPQHF
V gene: TRBV5-1; CDR3 protein: CASSYPSTGVNEQFF
V gene: TRBV15; CDR3 protein: CATSTDRGRGTDTQYF
V gene: TRBV7-9; CDR3 protein: CASSWHQGLLEAFF
V gene: TRBV12-5; CDR3 protein: CASGLTFPKTSGANVLTF